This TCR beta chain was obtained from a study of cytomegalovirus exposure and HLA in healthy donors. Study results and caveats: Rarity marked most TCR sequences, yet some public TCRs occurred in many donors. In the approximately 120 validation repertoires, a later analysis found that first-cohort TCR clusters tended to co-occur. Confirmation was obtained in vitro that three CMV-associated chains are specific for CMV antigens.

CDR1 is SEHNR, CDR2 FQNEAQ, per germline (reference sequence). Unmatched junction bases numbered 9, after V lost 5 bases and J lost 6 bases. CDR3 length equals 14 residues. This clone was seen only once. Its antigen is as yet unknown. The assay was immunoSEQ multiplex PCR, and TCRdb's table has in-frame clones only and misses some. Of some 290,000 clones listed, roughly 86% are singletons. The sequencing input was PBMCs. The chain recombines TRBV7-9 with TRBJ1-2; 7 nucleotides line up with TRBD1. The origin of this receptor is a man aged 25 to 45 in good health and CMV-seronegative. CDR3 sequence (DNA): TGTGCCAGCAGCCCAGGGGGAACGGAAAATGGCTACACCTTC. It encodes CASSPGGTENGYTF.